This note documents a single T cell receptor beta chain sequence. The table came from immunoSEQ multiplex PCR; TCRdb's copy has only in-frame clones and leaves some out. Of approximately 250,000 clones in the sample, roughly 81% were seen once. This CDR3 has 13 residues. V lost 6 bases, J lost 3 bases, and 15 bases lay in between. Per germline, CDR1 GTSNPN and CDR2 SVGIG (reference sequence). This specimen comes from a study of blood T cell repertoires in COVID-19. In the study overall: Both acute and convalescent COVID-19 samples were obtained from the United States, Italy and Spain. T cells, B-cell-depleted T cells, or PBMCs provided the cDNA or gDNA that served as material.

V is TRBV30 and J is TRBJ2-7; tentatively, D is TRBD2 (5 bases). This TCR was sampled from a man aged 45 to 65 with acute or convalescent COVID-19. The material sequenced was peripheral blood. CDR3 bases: TGTGCCTGCCGCCCCGGGGTCGGCTACGAGCAGTACTTC. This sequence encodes CACRPGVGYEQYF.